The 14 T cell receptor beta chains in this list originate from one sample, sequenced in a study of cytomegalovirus exposure and HLA in healthy donors. PCR primers comprised 60 Vbeta and 13 Jbeta primers. Generated by immunoSEQ multiplex PCR, the TCRdb table keeps only in-frame clones and is missing some. This sample has approximately 130,000 clones, with 7% to 9.5% found just once. Source material: PBMCs. Every receptor here comes from a woman aged 40-49 years in good health and CMV-seropositive.

The sample holds a few counts of this clone. V usage is TRBV18 and J usage is TRBJ2-7; 8 bases fit TRBD1. The V gene's germline CDR1 is KGHSH and CDR2 LQKENI. There are 13 residues in the CDR3. V shed 4 bases, J shed 6 bases, and the junction held 5 bases outside the gene matches. In nucleotides, the CDR3 is TGTGCCAGCTCACGTTCCCAGGGGGCCGAGCAGTACTTC. It encodes CASSRSQGAEQYF.

This clone was seen only a few times. The chain joins TRBV29-1 to TRBJ2-3; D remains ambiguous. The CDR3 has 12 amino acids. V shed 6 bases and J shed 0 bases, with 7 bases lying between them. The germline gives CDR1 SQVTM, CDR2 ANQGSEA. The CDR3 loop reads CSVVTSTDTQYF. DNA for the CDR3: TGCAGCGTGGTTACTAGCACAGATACGCAGTATTTT.

The chain combines TRBV6-1 with TRBJ1-2; no definite D call. This CDR3 comprises 13 residues. Germline V CDR1 and CDR2: MNHNS, SASEGT. V was pared by 4 bases and J by 4 bases, with 10 bases between. The DNA of the CDR3 is TGTGCCAGCAGTGCCCCGCCCGGCTATGGCTACACCTTC. It translates to CASSAPPGYGYTF.

This clone was counted only a few times. The chain recombines TRBV30 with TRBJ1-2; unclear D gene. The CDR3 sequence is 11 residues long. The germline V gene encodes CDR1 GTSNPN and CDR2 SVGIG (reference sequence). Trimming took 0 bases from V and 5 from J, leaving 4 bases between them. The CDR3 region is CAWSVRYGYTF. As DNA, the CDR3 is TGTGCCTGGAGTGTACGGTATGGCTACACCTTC. The entire variable domain, with the rest obtained from reference TRBV30 and TRBJ1-2, is as follows: SQTIHQWPATLVQPVGSPLSLECTVEGTSNPNLYWYRQAAGRGLQLLFYSVGIGQISSEVPQNLSASRPQDRQFILSSKKLLLSDSGFYLCAWSVRYGYTFGSGTRLTVV.

This clone was detected a few times. The chain employs TRBV5-6 and TRBJ2-1; D is possibly TRBD1 (6 bases). This CDR3 contains 15 residues. CDR1 is SGHDT, CDR2 YYEEEE, per germline. V gave up 3 bases and J gave up 8 bases, with 18 bases separating them. CDR3 in amino acids: CASSWQGGGYYEQFF. Here the CDR3 DNA reads TGTGCCAGCAGCTGGCAAGGGGGTGGGTATTATGAGCAGTTCTTC.

This clone was seen only a few times. This sequence joins TRBV18 and TRBJ1-1, with TRBD1 as a possible D gene (6 bases). The germline V and J ends were trimmed by 3 bases and 8 bases, with 13 bases remaining between them. Germline CDR1 and CDR2: KGHSH and LQKENI. CDR3 length: 13 amino acids. The CDR3 DNA sequence: TGTGCCAGCTCACCGGGGGGGCAGGGGGAAGCTTTCTTT. This sequence encodes CASSPGGQGEAFF. The entire variable domain, with the rest obtained from reference TRBV18 and TRBJ1-1, is as follows: NAGVMQNPRHLVRRRGQEARLRCSPMKGHSHVYWYRQLPEEGLKFMVYLQKENIIDESGMPKERFSAEFPKEGPSILRIQQVVRGDSAAYFCASSPGGQGEAFFGQGTRLTVV.

A word on this clone: The sample holds other DNA sequences that translate to the same CDR3. The chain employs TRBV5-1 and TRBJ1-1; D may be TRBD1 (5 bases). The V end lost 0 bases, the J end lost 4 bases, and 13 bases lay between the germline ends. CDR1 SGHRS and CDR2 YFSETQ come from the germline V gene. CDR3 length: 15 amino acids. In nucleotides, the CDR3 is TGCGCCAGCAGCTTGGCCGCGGGGGGTGTCACTGAAGCTTTCTTT. It codes for CASSLAAGGVTEAFF.

The V gene is TRBV27, the J gene TRBJ2-1; 8 nucleotides line up with TRBD1. Germline assignment: CDR1 MNHEY and CDR2 SMNVEV (reference sequence). The junction had 2 bases not matched to a gene; V was cut back by 4 bases and J by 0 bases. The CDR3 sequence is 15 residues long. The CDR3 reads CASSSGTGSYNEQFF. CDR3 bases: TGTGCCAGCAGTTCCGGGACAGGCTCCTACAATGAGCAGTTCTTC.

The CDR3: CASSPAIGTGSYEQYF. CDR3 sequence (DNA): TGTGCCAGCAGCCCTGCCATAGGGACAGGGTCCTACGAGCAGTACTTC. The chain carries TRBV7-9 and TRBJ2-7; 9 bases match TRBD1. The CDR3 spans 16 residues. CDR1 is SEHNR, CDR2 FQNEAQ, per germline (reference sequence). The V gene end was trimmed by 5 bases and the J gene end by 1 base; junction bases not matched to a gene: 9. Full variable domain (rest looked up from reference TRBV7-9 and TRBJ2-7): DTGVSQNPRHKITKRGQNVTFRCDPISEHNRLYWYRQTLGQGPEFLTYFQNEAQLEKSRLLSDRFSAERPKGSFSTLEIQRTEQGDSAMYLCASSPAIGTGSYEQYFGPGTRLTVT.

The chain couples TRBV7-7 to TRBJ2-5, with 8 bases identical to TRBD1. Germline V gives CDR1 SSHAT, CDR2 FNYEAQ (reference sequence). The CDR3 contains 15 residues. The J segment lost 5 bases and the V segment lost 5 bases, leaving 10 bases of the junction unmatched. The CDR3 coding sequence is TGTGCCAGCAGCCCCAATCAGGGGGCAGGTGAGACCCAGTACTTC. Translated: CASSPNQGAGETQYF.

This clone was seen a few times. The rearrangement joins TRBV28 to TRBJ1-5; 7 nucleotides line up with TRBD1. The CDR3 is 15 amino acids. Germline V gives CDR1 MDHEN, CDR2 SYDVKM. The V and J ends lost 5 bases and 5 bases, in that order; junction bases with no gene match: 9. The CDR3 spells CASSARQGGDQPQHF. The CDR3 nucleotides read TGTGCCAGCAGTGCGCGACAGGGAGGAGATCAGCCCCAGCATTTT.

The V gene is TRBV7-8, the J gene TRBJ1-2, with 7 bases matching TRBD1. This CDR3 spans 13 amino acids. J lost 7 bases, V lost 5 bases, and 7 bases had no gene match. The germline gives CDR1 SGHVS, CDR2 FQNEAQ. The CDR3 DNA reads as TGTGCCAGCAGCCCTACAGGGGAGGCTGGCTACACCTTC. It translates to CASSPTGEAGYTF.

This sequence joins TRBV19 and TRBJ1-1; 7 bases match TRBD1. CDR3 length: 15 amino acids. The germline V gene encodes CDR1 LNHDA and CDR2 SQIVND (reference sequence). Trimming removed 6 bases from V and 11 bases from J; junction bases left unmatched: 18. The CDR3 loop reads CASSKDRDRPSGAFF. CDR3 DNA: TGTGCCAGTAGCAAAGACCGGGACAGACCTTCGGGGGCTTTCTTT.

The chain couples TRBV13 to TRBJ1-1; 7 bases agree with TRBD1. The CDR3 sequence is 13 residues long. The V gene's germline CDR1 is PRHDT and CDR2 FYEKMQ (reference sequence). V trimming: 5 bases; J trimming: 10 bases; junction bases outside the gene matches: 10. The CDR3 DNA is TGTGCCAGCAGCCCTCTCAGGGGGTTTTCAGCTTTCTTT. This gives the protein CASSPLRGFSAFF.